The 17 T cell receptor beta chains below come from one sample, sequenced in a study of T cell repertoires in cytomegalovirus infection. TCRdb independently ran MiXCR on the reads; one entry per CDR3 protein. The repertoire holds roughly 760,000 distinct CDR3 sequences, with 35% as singletons. Source material: PBMCs. The receptors derive from a human donor in good health (CMV status not recorded). Some clones in this sample may be carry-over from other donors' samples.

This clonotype came up a few times. J is TRBJ2-7 and V is TRBV7-9; D remains ambiguous. The V gene's germline CDR1 is SEHNR and CDR2 FQNEAQ (reference sequence). V lost 8 bases and J lost 1, with 12 bases in between. The CDR3 loop spans 13 amino acids. Here the CDR3 reads CASCNTYSYEQYF. The CDR3, as DNA: TGTGCCAGCTGCAACACTTATTCCTACGAGCAGTACTTC.

This clonotype was detected only a few times. This chain joins TRBV6-2 or TRBV6-3 and TRBJ1-5; D may be TRBD1 (5 bases). This CDR3 region has 17 residues. Trimming removed 6 bases at V and 2 bases at J, with 20 bases between. Germline CDR1 and CDR2: MNHEY and SVGEGT. The CDR3 spells CASSRLGGGYGNQPQHF. The CDR3, as DNA: TGTGCCAGCAGCCGACTCGGTGGGGGTTACGGCAATCAGCCCCAGCATTTT.

This clonotype was seen more than once but under ten times. The chain recombines TRBV6-5 with TRBJ1-4, with a tentative D call TRBD1 (6 bases). Trimming cost V 3 bases and J 0 bases, with 20 bases left between them. The germline V gene has CDR1 MNHEY and CDR2 SVGAGI. The CDR3 has 19 amino acids. CDR3: CASSYTPTLQGATNEKLFF. CDR3 nucleotide sequence: TGTGCCAGCAGTTATACACCTACCTTACAGGGCGCAACTAATGAAAAACTGTTTTTT.

The CDR3 here is CASSLQDKLAKNIQYF. The CDR3 nucleotides are TGTGCCAGCAGTTTACAGGATAAACTAGCCAAAAACATTCAGTACTTC. The V call is TRBV6-1, the J call TRBJ2-4; a weak D match, TRBD1 (5 bases). This CDR3 has 16 residues. The germline gives CDR1 MNHNS, CDR2 SASEGT. Trimming took 5 bases from V and 0 from J, leaving 14 bases between them.

The sample holds many counts of this clonotype. J is TRBJ1-3 and V is TRBV7-2; D remains unclear. This CDR3 is built from 15 residues. Trimming took 1 base from V and 1 from J, leaving 8 bases between them. CDR1 is SGHTA, CDR2 FQGNSA, per germline. This CDR3 reads CASSLGAVSGNTIYF. The CDR3 nucleotides are TGTGCCAGCAGCTTAGGAGCAGTTTCTGGAAACACCATATATTTT.

The CDR3 nucleotides read TGTGCCAGCAGCCCACGGACCACTCGGCGGGAAGAGACCCAGTACTTC. It is translated as CASSPRTTRREETQYF. The rearrangement joins TRBV14 to TRBJ2-5; maybe TRBD2 (5 bases). CDR3 length: 16 amino acids. The germline V gene has CDR1 SGHDN and CDR2 FVKESK. V was clipped by 4 bases and J by 3 bases, with 18 bases between them.

V usage is TRBV20-1 and J usage is TRBJ2-2; D might be TRBD1 or TRBD2, each matching 5 bases. V gave up 3 bases and J gave up 9 bases, with 11 bases separating them. This CDR3 comprises 12 residues. Germline CDR1 is DFQATT and CDR2 is SNEGSKA (reference sequence). This CDR3 is CSARRDPRELFF. CDR3 nucleotide sequence: TGCAGTGCTAGGAGGGACCCCCGGGAGCTGTTTTTT.

The chain links TRBV20-1 to TRBJ2-5, with D unclear. V gave up 1 base and J gave up 2 bases, with 14 bases separating them. Germline CDR1 DFQATT, CDR2 SNEGSKA (reference sequence). This CDR3 has 15 amino acids. CDR3 sequence: CSARAGRGYQETQYF. The CDR3 region has the DNA TGCAGTGCTAGAGCGGGCAGAGGCTATCAAGAGACCCAGTACTTC.

This clonotype was counted only a few times. The gene calls are TRBV2 and TRBJ1-5, with D perhaps TRBD1 (6 bases). Germline assignment: CDR1 SNHLY and CDR2 FYNNEI. CDR3 length: 14 residues. V lost 4 bases, J lost 6 bases, and 13 bases lay in between. The CDR3 is CASSGTAVGQPQHF. CDR3 DNA: TGTGCCAGCAGTGGGACAGCTGTGGGTCAGCCCCAGCATTTT.

This clonotype was observed a few times. This sequence joins TRBV5-4 and TRBJ2-1, with 11 nucleotides matching TRBD2. The CDR3 is made up of 16 amino acids. The J segment lost 0 bases and the V segment lost 5 bases, leaving 4 bases of the junction unmatched. Germline CDR1 and CDR2: SGHNT and YYREEE (reference sequence). The CDR3 sequence is CASRLAGGHSYNEQFF. CDR3 in DNA: TGTGCCAGCAGGCTAGCGGGGGGCCACTCCTACAATGAGCAGTTCTTC. Together with reference TRBV5-4 and TRBJ2-1, the CDR3 gives the full variable domain: ETGVTQSPTHLIKTRGQQVTLRCSSQSGHNTVSWYQQALGQGPQFIFQYYREEENGRGNFPPRFSGLQFPNYSSELNVNALELDDSALYLCASRLAGGHSYNEQFFGPGTRLTVL.

The CDR3 spells CASSFTPGQRTSGMDFEQYF. The CDR3 nucleotides read TGTGCCAGCAGTTTTACCCCGGGACAGCGGACTAGCGGGATGGATTTCGAGCAGTACTTC. The chain recombines TRBV27 with TRBJ2-7; 12 bases fit TRBD2. The length of the CDR3 is 20 residues. From germline, CDR1 is MNHEY and CDR2 SMNVEV (reference sequence). V shed 3 bases, J shed 6 bases, and the junction held 21 bases outside the gene matches.

V and J are TRBV2 and TRBJ2-4; D may match TRBD1 or TRBD2 (6 bases each). Germline V gene lookup returns CDR1 SNHLY and CDR2 FYNNEI. The CDR3 has 12 amino acids. The ends were cut back, 9 bases at V and 3 bases at J, with 9 bases in the middle. This chain's CDR3 is CASKGGKNIQYF. For the CDR3, the DNA is TGTGCCAGTAAGGGGGGCAAAAACATTCAGTACTTC. Based on the CDR3 plus reference TRBV2 and TRBJ2-4, the full variable domain is EPEVTQTPSHQVTQMGQEVILRCVPISNHLYFYWYRQILGQKVEFLVSFYNNEISEKSEIFDDQFSVERPDGSNFTLKIRSTKLEDSAMYFCASKGGKNIQYFGAGTRLSVL.

This clonotype was picked up many times. The chain employs TRBV7-2 and TRBJ1-5; D gene unclear. The V gene lost 5 bases and the J gene lost 2 bases, with 7 bases spanning the gap. There are 13 residues in the CDR3. CDR1 is SGHTA, CDR2 FQGNSA, per germline. CDR3 in DNA: TGTGCCAGCAGCGGGCAGCGCAATCAGCCCCAGCATTTT. It encodes CASSGQRNQPQHF.

This clonotype was picked up a small number of times. The chain recombines TRBV6-5 with TRBJ1-1; a weak D match, TRBD1 (6 bases). The V end lost 4 bases, the J end lost 4 bases, and 16 bases lay between the germline ends. The CDR3 loop spans 15 amino acids. Germline lookup yields CDR1 MNHEY and CDR2 SVGAGI. This CDR3 is CASSLLRGLITEAFF. Written as DNA, the CDR3 is TGTGCCAGCAGTTTACTCAGGGGTTTAATCACTGAAGCTTTCTTT.

Turning to this clonotype: A read error may explain this, as a much larger clone is one base away. The V and J genes are TRBV7-4 and TRBJ2-7, with D possibly TRBD1 on 5 matching bases. Per germline, CDR1 SGHVT and CDR2 SQSDAQ. The CDR3 spans 17 residues. V lost 3 bases and J lost 2, with 20 bases in between. The CDR3 DNA reads as TGTGCCAGCAGCTTTAAGGAAAGCAGGGATACAACCTACGAGCAGTACTTC. This codes for CASSFKESRDTTYEQYF.

The chain has TRBV12-3 or TRBV12-4 and TRBJ1-1, with a possible D match to TRBD1 (5 bases). This CDR3 is built from 12 residues. The V and J ends lost 6 bases and 7 bases respectively, with 12 bases between them. The CDR3 reads CASSGDGFEAFF. CDR3 nucleotide sequence: TGTGCCAGCAGCGGGGACGGTTTTGAAGCTTTCTTT.

This clonotype was seen only a few times. DNA for the CDR3: TGTGCCAGCAGCTTAGCCCGTCTGGCAGTCTACGAGCAGTACTTC. Amino acid sequence: CASSLARLAVYEQYF. The chain recombines TRBV7-8 with TRBJ2-7; the D is unclear. Trimming took off 0 bases at V and 3 bases at J, with 12 bases between the two ends. The CDR3 spans 15 residues. In germline, CDR1 is SGHVS, CDR2 FQNEAQ.